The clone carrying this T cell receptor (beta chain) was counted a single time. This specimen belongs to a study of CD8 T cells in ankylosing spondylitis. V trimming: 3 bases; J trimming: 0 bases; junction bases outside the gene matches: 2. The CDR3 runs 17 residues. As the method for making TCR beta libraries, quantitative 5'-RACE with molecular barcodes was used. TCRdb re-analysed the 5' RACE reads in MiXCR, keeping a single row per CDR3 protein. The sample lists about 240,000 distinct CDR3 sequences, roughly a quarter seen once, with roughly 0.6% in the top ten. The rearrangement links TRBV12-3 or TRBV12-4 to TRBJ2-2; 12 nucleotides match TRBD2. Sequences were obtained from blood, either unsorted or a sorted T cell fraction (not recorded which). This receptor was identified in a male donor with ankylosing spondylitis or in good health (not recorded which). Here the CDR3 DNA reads TGTGCCAGCAGTTTGCGACTAGCGGGGGCGAACACCGGGGAGCTGTTTTTT. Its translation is CASSLRLAGANTGELFF.